These T cell receptor beta chains were read from a single sample in a study of technical replicates of blood from a few donors. TCRdb's copy holds only in-frame clones and misses some; the assay was immunoSEQ multiplex PCR. The sample includes about 84,000 clones, 98% of them seen just once. Sequencing used T cells isolated from PBMCs. These receptors were obtained from a human donor in good health. The CDR3 runs from the conserved cysteine through the conserved F or W. D genes are given only for firm matches. Not every row has a clone size; where given, it reads once, few, many or a size class.

v_call,cdr3_length,clone_size,j_call,d_call,cdr3_aa,cdr3_nt
TRBV19,14,.,TRBJ2-1,TRBD1,CASSMGTVYNEQFF,TGTGCCAGTAGTATGGGGACAGTATACAATGAGCAGTTCTTC
TRBV7-8,13,.,TRBJ1-1,.,CASSPGQSRQAFF,TGTGCCAGCAGCCCAGGACAGAGTAGACAAGCTTTCTTT
TRBV28,16,.,TRBJ2-3,.,CASMAGALTSTDTQYF,TGTGCCAGCATGGCGGGGGCCCTTACTAGCACAGATACGCAGTATTTT
TRBV10-3,15,.,TRBJ1-2,TRBD1,CAISDDRGLSYGYTF,TGTGCCATCAGCGACGACAGGGGGCTCAGCTATGGCTACACCTTC
TRBV19,14,.,TRBJ1-1,.,CATPREGVDTEAFF,TGTGCCACCCCTAGGGAGGGTGTAGACACTGAAGCTTTCTTT
TRBV4-1,18,.,TRBJ1-2,.,CASSPYPKRNRDNYGYTF,TGCGCCAGCAGCCCCTATCCGAAGCGGAACAGGGATAACTATGGCTACACCTTC
TRBV7-8,14,.,TRBJ1-1,.,CASTQGILDTEAFF,TGTGCCAGCACACAGGGAATTTTGGACACTGAAGCTTTCTTT
TRBV12-1,8,.,TRBJ1-5,.,CASSQGHF,TGTGCCAGCAGCCAGGGGCATTTT
TRBV5-4,14,once,TRBJ1-6,.,CASSLDRTNSPLHF,TGTGCCAGCAGCTTGGACAGAACGAATTCACCCCTCCACTTT
TRBV2,11,.,TRBJ1-2,.,CASRYSYGYTF,TGTGCCAGCAGATACTCCTATGGCTACACCTTC
TRBV25-1,16,.,TRBJ2-3,TRBD1,CASSDPGQGAVGTQYF,TGTGCCAGCAGTGATCCGGGACAGGGGGCTGTAGGTACGCAGTATTTT
TRBV11-3,18,.,TRBJ2-2,TRBD2,CASSLALAGGANTGELFF,TGTGCCAGCAGCTTAGCGCTAGCGGGAGGGGCCAACACCGGGGAGCTGTTTTTT
TRBV9,15,.,TRBJ1-1,.,CASSAQTNLNTEAFF,TGTGCCAGCAGCGCTCAAACTAATCTGAACACTGAAGCTTTCTTT
TRBV29-1,13,.,TRBJ1-1,.,CSVARGGSTEAFF,TGCAGCGTTGCCAGGGGCGGAAGCACTGAAGCTTTCTTT
TRBV28,18,.,TRBJ1-4,.,CASSFLAGLRASHEKLFF,TGTGCCAGCAGTTTTTTGGCCGGTCTGAGGGCCTCTCATGAAAAACTGTTTTTT
TRBV28,14,once,TRBJ2-7,.,CASKLTGPAYEQYF,TGTGCCAGCAAATTAACAGGGCCTGCCTACGAGCAGTACTTC
TRBV6-5,11,.,TRBJ2-7,.,CASSRGTEQYF,TGTGCCAGCAGTAGGGGGACCGAGCAGTACTTC
TRBV7-9,16,.,TRBJ2-1,TRBD1,CASSRWRGQGYNEQFF,TGTGCCAGCAGCCGTTGGCGGGGACAGGGGTACAATGAGCAGTTCTTC
TRBV7-9,14,.,TRBJ2-3,TRBD2,CASSLLGGTDTQYF,TGTGCCAGCAGCTTGCTGGGGGGGACAGATACGCAGTATTTT
TRBV10-2,14,once,TRBJ1-1,.,CASSTGSWNTEAFF,TGCGCCAGCAGTACGGGATCCTGGAACACTGAAGCTTTCTTT
TRBV11-3,14,once,TRBJ2-7,TRBD2,CASSISGRDYEQYF,TGTGCCAGCAGCATAAGCGGGAGAGACTACGAGCAGTACTTC
TRBV29-1,14,.,TRBJ2-5,.,CSVGTGTYQETQYF,TGCAGCGTTGGAACAGGGACGTACCAAGAGACCCAGTACTTC
TRBV6-1,13,.,TRBJ2-7,.,CASSEGTAYEQYF,TGTGCCAGCAGTGAAGGAACAGCCTACGAGCAGTACTTC
TRBV13,16,once,TRBJ2-6,TRBD2,CASRTAGGAGANVLTF,TGTGCCAGCAGAACCGCCGGGGGGGCTGGGGCCAACGTCCTGACTTTC
TRBV5-1,15,.,TRBJ2-4,TRBD2,CASSLTSGTSKVWYF,TGCGCCAGCAGCTTGACTAGCGGGACCTCCAAGGTATGGTACTTC
TRBV19,16,few,TRBJ2-5,.,CASSGADLPYQETQYF,TGTGCCAGTAGTGGGGCGGACCTACCGTACCAAGAGACCCAGTACTTC
TRBV28,15,.,TRBJ1-5,TRBD1,CASNHGQGINQPQHF,TGTGCCAGCAATCACGGACAGGGAATCAATCAGCCCCAGCATTTT
TRBV28,16,.,TRBJ2-2,TRBD1,CASSLDRGHLTGELFF,TGTGCCAGCAGCTTGGACAGGGGGCACCTAACCGGGGAGCTGTTTTTT
TRBV29-1,14,once,TRBJ2-1,TRBD2,CSDRPTSLYNEQFF,TGCAGCGATCGACCGACTAGCTTATACAATGAGCAGTTCTTC
TRBV7-9,15,.,TRBJ2-5,.,CASSLGSSGRETQYF,TGTGCCAGCAGCTTAGGTTCTTCGGGGAGGGAGACCCAGTACTTC
TRBV5-1,14,.,TRBJ1-1,.,CASSLAPGNTEAFF,TGCGCCAGCAGCTTGGCCCCAGGGAACACTGAAGCTTTCTTT
TRBV7-6,13,once,TRBJ2-5,.,CASTIRGKETQYF,TGTGCCAGCACGATCAGAGGGAAAGAGACCCAGTACTTC
TRBV6-5,13,.,TRBJ1-3,TRBD1,CASTPGQGYTIYF,TGTGCCAGCACTCCTGGACAGGGGTACACCATATATTTT
TRBV30,16,.,TRBJ2-2,TRBD1,CAWSVGQGALAGELFF,TGTGCCTGGAGTGTAGGACAGGGGGCGCTCGCCGGGGAGCTGTTTTTT
TRBV6-6,15,.,TRBJ2-7,TRBD1,CASRLGQGANYEQYF,TGTGCCAGCAGGCTGGGACAGGGGGCGAACTACGAGCAGTACTTC
TRBV7-2,12,.,TRBJ2-1,.,CASRGIYNEQFF,TGTGCCAGCCGGGGGATCTACAATGAGCAGTTCTTC
TRBV4-2,17,.,TRBJ2-1,TRBD2,CASSQDLLAALYNEQFF,TGTGCCAGCAGCCAAGATCTCCTAGCGGCCCTTTACAATGAGCAGTTCTTC
TRBV5-1,14,.,TRBJ1-2,.,CASQSGDIGYGYTF,TGCGCCAGCCAATCAGGGGACATTGGCTATGGCTACACCTTC
TRBV6-1,12,.,TRBJ1-1,.,CASSGQFTEAFF,TGTGCCAGCAGCGGACAGTTCACTGAAGCTTTCTTT
TRBV29-1,14,.,TRBJ2-5,TRBD1,CSVVEGAHQETQYF,TGCAGCGTTGTAGAGGGGGCTCATCAAGAGACCCAGTACTTC
TRBV6-1,16,once,TRBJ2-3,.,CASSENGGLITDTQYF,TGTGCCAGCAGTGAAAACGGAGGTTTAATAACAGATACGCAGTATTTT
TRBV5-1,17,.,TRBJ2-3,TRBD2,CASSLGTSSPSTDTQYF,TGCGCCAGCAGCCTCGGGACTAGCAGCCCTAGCACAGATACGCAGTATTTT
TRBV29-1,13,.,TRBJ1-2,.,CSVASDADYGYTF,TGCAGCGTTGCATCCGATGCGGACTATGGCTACACCTTC
TRBV7-9,14,.,TRBJ1-1,.,CASSSPLGNTEAFF,TGTGCCAGCAGCTCCCCGCTAGGGAACACTGAAGCTTTCTTT
TRBV4-2,16,.,TRBJ2-1,.,CASSQVGRASSNEQFF,TGTGCCAGCAGCCAAGTGGGCCGTGCAAGTTCCAATGAGCAGTTCTTC
TRBV11-3,15,.,TRBJ2-7,TRBD2,CASSLVGGAAYEQYF,TGTGCCAGCAGCTTAGTCGGGGGGGCAGCCTACGAGCAGTACTTC
TRBV5-5,13,.,TRBJ2-7,TRBD2,CASSHTSEYEQYF,TGTGCCAGCAGTCATACTAGCGAGTACGAGCAGTACTTC
TRBV10-1,15,.,TRBJ2-3,.,CASSDRGSSTDTQYF,TGCGCCAGCAGTGATAGGGGGTCAAGCACAGATACGCAGTATTTT
TRBV11-3,13,.,TRBJ1-1,.,CASSLVGNTEAFF,TGTGCCAGCAGCTTAGTCGGGAACACTGAAGCTTTCTTT